A single sample is the source of the 3 T cell receptor beta chains below, sequenced in a study of blood T cell repertoires in COVID-19. Using immunoSEQ multiplex PCR, the repertoire was profiled, and TCRdb retains in-frame clones only, with some absent. The table has 310,000 or so clones, about nine tenths seen once. Sequencing was done on a sample of peripheral blood. The receptors here all came from a young man with COVID-19, enrolled during active disease.

The chain combines TRBV18 with TRBJ2-5; a possible D gene is TRBD1 (6 bases). Germline V gene lookup returns CDR1 KGHSH and CDR2 LQKENI. The V and J ends lost 5 bases and 5 bases respectively, with 12 bases between them. The CDR3 sequence is 13 residues long. The CDR3 loop is CASSAGVEETQYF. CDR3 nucleotide sequence: TGTGCCAGCTCAGCAGGGGTAGAGGAGACCCAGTACTTC. The full variable domain, with the rest looked up from reference TRBV18 and TRBJ2-5, is NAGVMQNPRHLVRRRGQEARLRCSPMKGHSHVYWYRQLPEEGLKFMVYLQKENIIDESGMPKERFSAEFPKEGPSILRIQQVVRGDSAAYFCASSAGVEETQYFGPGTRLLVL.

The CDR3 sequence is CASSHMGHGAVAKNIQYF. In nucleotides, the CDR3 is TGCGCCAGCAGCCACATGGGACACGGGGCCGTAGCCAAAAACATTCAGTACTTC. The chain joins TRBV4-3 to TRBJ2-4; D possibly corresponds to TRBD1 (6 bases). Trimming removed 3 bases at V and 0 bases at J, with 18 bases between. This CDR3 is 18 amino acids long. Per the germline V gene, CDR1 is LGHNA and CDR2 is YSLEER.

The genes are TRBV19 and TRBJ1-5; tentatively, D is TRBD1 (6 bases). V lost 6 bases and J lost 5, with 20 bases in between. The CDR3 runs 16 residues. Germline V lookup: CDR1 LNHDA, CDR2 SQIVND (reference sequence). The CDR3 region is CASSPHREWLDQPQHF. The CDR3 nucleotides are TGTGCCAGTAGCCCCCACAGGGAGTGGTTGGATCAGCCCCAGCATTTT.